Below are 13 T cell receptor beta chains sequenced from a single sample in a study of identical twins. One entry per CDR3 protein, called by TCRdb with MiXCR from the 5' RACE reads. Of a few hundred thousand distinct CDR3 sequences listed, over 12% are singletons. This sample was also put to use in a study of yellow fever vaccine responses in identical twins.

Sequencing used CD4+ T cells sorted from blood. The receptors derive from a woman aged 18-29 years in good health.

A few counts support this clonotype. J is TRBJ2-4 and V is TRBV29-1; either TRBD1 or TRBD2 may supply D (5 bases each). There are 14 residues in the CDR3. V dropped 6 bases and J dropped 8 bases, with 20 bases sitting between them. Germline CDR1 reads SQVTM; CDR2 reads ANQGSEA. The CDR3 DNA reads TGCAGCGTCCAGGGTAGAGGGAAGGGTGACATTCAGTACTTC. Translating it yields CSVQGRGKGDIQYF.

The V gene is TRBV11-2, the J gene TRBJ2-1; 12 bases are a match to TRBD2. Looked up from germline, CDR1 is SGHAT and CDR2 is FQNNGV. The CDR3 contains 15 residues. The trim removed 8 bases at V and 5 bases at J, leaving 7 bases unmatched. The CDR3 coding sequence is TGTGCCAGCTCAACGACTAGCGGGGGAAACAATGAGCAGTTCTTC. It is translated as CASSTTSGGNNEQFF.

This chain links TRBV5-6 with TRBJ1-1; tentatively, D is TRBD1 (5 bases). Per the germline V gene, CDR1 is SGHDT and CDR2 is YYEEEE. The CDR3 length is 12 residues. The V gene lost 4 bases and the J gene lost 8 bases, with 12 bases spanning the gap. The CDR3, as DNA: TGTGCCAGCAGCCTTCGACAGATAGAAGCTTTCTTT. Its translation: CASSLRQIEAFF.

This clonotype turned up a few times. The chain combines TRBV3-1 with TRBJ2-1; 14 bases are a match to TRBD2. With 4 bases clipped from V and 12 bases from J, the junction kept 5 bases outside the gene matches. Germline V gene lookup returns CDR1 LGHDT and CDR2 YNNKEL (reference sequence). This CDR3 region has 14 residues. This CDR3 is CASSLGTSGSRQFF. The DNA of the CDR3 is TGTGCCAGCAGCCTCGGGACTAGCGGGAGTAGGCAGTTCTTC.

The rearrangement links TRBV29-1 to TRBJ2-1; weak D call: TRBD2 (5 bases). V was clipped by 8 bases and J by 9 bases, with 17 bases between them. CDR3 length: 12 amino acids. CDR1 and CDR2 (germline): SQVTM, ANQGSEA. This CDR3 reads CSSVQASTEQFF. In nucleotides, the CDR3 is TGCAGCTCCGTGCAAGCTAGCACTGAGCAGTTCTTC.

The V and J genes are TRBV2 and TRBJ2-4; D is unclear. V lost 3 bases and J lost 5, with 11 bases in between. This CDR3 region has 14 residues. Germline lookup yields CDR1 SNHLY and CDR2 FYNNEI. The CDR3 sequence is CASSESRIENIQYF. As DNA, the CDR3 is TGTGCCAGCAGTGAGAGCCGGATCGAAAACATTCAGTACTTC.

Here the CDR3 reads CASSLSRDRGRTEAFF. DNA for the CDR3: TGCGCCAGCAGCCTATCCCGGGACAGGGGTCGGACTGAAGCTTTCTTT. The V call is TRBV4-1, the J call TRBJ1-1; 10 bases fit TRBD1. The length of the CDR3 is 16 residues. CDR1 is MGHRA, CDR2 YSYEKL, per germline. The junction had 10 bases not matched to a gene; V was cut back by 4 bases and J by 5 bases.

V is TRBV2 and J is TRBJ2-3, with 14 bases identical to TRBD2. The CDR3 totals 17 residues. Germline V lookup: CDR1 SNHLY, CDR2 FYNNEI. V trimming: 5 bases; J trimming: 2 bases; junction bases outside the gene matches: 6. CDR3: CASSRGTSGGLTDTQYF. In nucleotides, the CDR3 is TGTGCCAGCAGTCGTGGGACTAGCGGGGGCCTCACAGATACGCAGTATTTT.

The chain employs TRBV25-1 and TRBJ2-5, with TRBD2 as a possible D gene (5 bases). V was clipped by 2 bases and J by 4 bases, with 20 bases between them. The CDR3 totals 17 residues. Germline V gene data show CDR1 as MGHDK and CDR2 as SYGVNS. CDR3 nucleotide sequence: TGTGCCAGCAGTGAAGGATACGTGTCTTTAGGGAGAGAGACCCAGTACTTC. The encoded protein is CASSEGYVSLGRETQYF.

This clonotype was seen a few times. The chain employs TRBV4-1 and TRBJ1-1; perhaps TRBD1 as D (5 bases). The length of the CDR3 is 19 residues. Trimming cost V 0 bases and J 0 bases, with 20 bases left between them. Germline CDR1 and CDR2: MGHRA and YSYEKL. CDR3 sequence (DNA): TGCGCCAGCAGCCAAGATTTGTCTGTCTTTGGACACCTGAACACTGAAGCTTTCTTT. It translates to CASSQDLSVFGHLNTEAFF.

In this sample, this clonotype turned up a few times. V is TRBV9 and J is TRBJ2-3; 11 nucleotides align to TRBD2. The J segment lost 4 bases and the V segment lost 4 bases, leaving 5 bases of the junction unmatched. The CDR3 sequence is 15 residues long. From germline, CDR1 is SGDLS and CDR2 YYNGEE. The CDR3, as DNA: TGTGCCAGCAGCCGACTACTAGCGGGAGCAGATACGCAGTATTTT. This sequence encodes CASSRLLAGADTQYF.

V and J are TRBV20-1 and TRBJ2-1, with TRBD2 matching over 10 bases. Germline CDR1 DFQATT, CDR2 SNEGSKA (reference sequence). The CDR3 totals 15 residues. Losses at the gene ends were 1 base for V and 2 bases for J; bases not matched to a gene: 2. The chain's CDR3 is CSARGLAGAYNEQFF. CDR3 DNA: TGCAGTGCTAGAGGGCTAGCGGGGGCCTACAATGAGCAGTTCTTC.

The gene calls are TRBV10-3 and TRBJ2-7; 11 bases fit TRBD2. The CDR3 has 14 residues. CDR1 and CDR2 from the germline V gene are ENHRY and SYGVKD. Trimming removed 6 bases from V and 7 bases from J; junction bases left unmatched: 8. CDR3 coding DNA: TGTGCCATCAGGACCGGGACTAGCGGCCCTGAGCAGTACTTC. This codes for CAIRTGTSGPEQYF.